This is a list of T cell receptor beta chains from one sample in a study of T cells and Merkel cell carcinoma outcomes. Clones were read by immunoSEQ multiplex PCR, and TCRdb kept only the in-frame ones, dropping some. Here the sample spans 11,000 to 15,000 clones, approximately 92% being singletons. The sample taken for sequencing was tumor tissue from Merkel cell carcinoma. These receptors all come from a human donor with Merkel cell carcinoma. CDR3s include the opening cysteine and the closing phenylalanine or tryptophan. The D gene is left open where the match is weak. The size entry is marked missing in some rows and otherwise reads once, few, many or a size class.

clone_size,d_call,v_call,j_call,cdr3_aa,cdr3_nt
-,-,TRBV18,TRBJ1-5,CASSSQGGNQPQHF,TGTGCCAGCTCATCGCAGGGAGGCAATCAGCCCCAACATTTT
-,-,TRBV5-1,TRBJ2-7,CASSLDSALVEQYF,TGCGCCAGCAGCTTGGACAGTGCCCTTGTCGAGCAGTACTTC
-,TRBD2,TRBV7-2,TRBJ2-7,CASSQIAGEGYEQYF,TGTGCCAGCAGTCAAATAGCGGGAGAGGGTTACGAGCAGTACTTC
once,-,TRBV29-1,TRBJ1-2,CSVAPAGDYGYTF,TGCAGCGTTGCCCCGGCCGGAGACTATGGCTACACCTTC
-,-,TRBV30,TRBJ2-5,CAWSNGAGETQYF,TGTGCCTGGAGTAACGGGGCTGGAGAGACCCAGTACTTC
-,-,TRBV2,TRBJ1-2,CASSLGSLNYGYTF,TGTGCCAGCAGTCTAGGATCCCTTAACTATGGCTACACCTTC
-,TRBD1,TRBV5-1,TRBJ2-2,CASRQGAQNTRELFF,TGCGCCAGCAGACAGGGGGCGCAGAACACCAGGGAGCTATTTTTT
-,-,TRBV2,TRBJ2-3,CASSPPFTDTQYF,TGTGCCAGCAGTCCCCCGTTCACAGATACGCAGTATTTT
-,-,TRBV4-3,TRBJ2-7,CASSQTQGYEQYF,TGCGCCAGCAGCCAAACCCAAGGGTACGAGCAGTACTTC
once,-,TRBV4-1,TRBJ2-5,CASSQDSVNYQETQYF,TGCGCCAGCAGCCAAGATTCCGTCAATTATCAAGAGACCCAGTACTTC
-,TRBD2,TRBV7-3,TRBJ2-1,CASSSRTSGMRDEQFF,TGTGCCAGCAGCTCCCGGACTAGCGGCATGAGGGATGAGCAGTTCTTC
-,-,TRBV20-1,TRBJ2-7,CSASRSYEQYF,TGCAGTGCTAGTCGGAGTTACGAGCAGTACTTC
-,-,TRBV30,TRBJ1-1,CAWTPGRFKGLNTEAFF,TGTGCCTGGACCCCTGGCAGGTTCAAAGGCCTGAACACTGAAGCTTTCTTT
-,TRBD1,TRBV12-5,TRBJ1-3,CASGQDRGGVNTIYF,TGTGCTAGTGGTCAGGACAGGGGGGGGGTAAACACCATATATTTT
-,-,TRBV7-2,TRBJ2-6,CASSLGIGRSGANVLTF,TGTGCCAGCAGCTTAGGGATTGGTCGCTCTGGGGCCAACGTCCTGACTTTC
-,TRBD2,TRBV2,TRBJ2-5,CASSDTGLATQETQYF,TGTGCCAGCAGCGATACGGGACTAGCGACCCAAGAGACCCAGTACTTC
-,TRBD1,TRBV29-1,TRBJ1-2,CSVVTGALGGYTF,TGCAGCGTTGTAACAGGGGCCCTAGGAGGCTACACCTTC
-,-,TRBV2,TRBJ1-3,CASRGGDSGNTIYF,TGTGCCAGCAGAGGGGGGGACTCTGGAAACACCATATATTTT
few,-,TRBV5-1,TRBJ1-1,CASTLGQGVGEAFF,TGCGCCAGCACCCTCGGTCAGGGTGTAGGTGAAGCTTTCTTT
-,-,TRBV7-9,TRBJ1-4,CAGGRGPEKLFF,TGTGCTGGGGGCCGCGGACCTGAAAAACTGTTTTTT
once,-,TRBV7-9,TRBJ2-7,CASSTITYEQYF,TGTGCCAGCAGCACTATAACCTACGAGCAGTACTTT
few,-,TRBV18,TRBJ1-6,CASSQRQWSYNSPLHF,TGTGCCAGCTCACAGAGACAGTGGTCCTATAATTCACCCCTCCACTTT
-,-,TRBV4-3,TRBJ1-2,CVSSQDLGRTSYGYTF,TGCGTCAGCAGCCAAGATCTGGGGAGGACGAGCTATGGCTACACCTTC
once,TRBD1,TRBV6-1,TRBJ1-5,CASTRGAGSNQPQHF,TGTGCCAGCACCAGGGGGGCCGGGAGCAATCAGCCCCAGCATTTT
-,-,TRBV9,TRBJ2-5,CASSVGGSNEETQYF,TGTGCCAGCAGCGTAGGGGGGTCAAACGAAGAGACCCAGTACTTC
-,TRBD1,TRBV5-5,TRBJ1-1,CASSPRQGLGTEAFF,TGTGCCAGCAGCCCTCGACAGGGATTGGGCACTGAAGCTTTCTTT
-,-,TRBV30,TRBJ1-1,CAWLFQGIEAFF,TGTGCCTGGTTATTTCAGGGCATTGAAGCTTTCTTT
-,-,TRBV5-1,TRBJ1-1,CASRDQFGEAFF,TGCGCCAGCAGGGACCAATTTGGGGAAGCTTTCTTT
-,-,TRBV7-9,TRBJ1-2,CASSLTPDYGYTF,TGTGCCAGCAGCTTAACCCCGGACTATGGCTACACCTTC
-,-,TRBV9,TRBJ1-2,CASSANYGYTF,TGTGCCAGCAGCGCTAATTATGGCTACACCTTC
-,-,TRBV6-6,TRBJ1-5,CASTSDFNQPQHF,TGTGCCAGCACCTCCGATTTCAATCAGCCCCAGCATTTT
-,-,TRBV11-2,TRBJ2-2,CASSLSADFRNTGELFF,TGTGCCAGCAGCTTATCAGCTGACTTTAGGAACACCGGGGAGCTGTTTTTT
-,-,TRBV7-9,TRBJ2-2,CVSSLQGLVGELFF,TGTGTCAGCAGCTTACAAGGGTTGGTCGGGGAGCTGTTTTTT
-,-,TRBV27,TRBJ2-2,CASSSRWAGELFF,TGTGCCAGCAGTTCCCGATGGGCCGGGGAGCTGTTTTTT
-,-,TRBV4-3,TRBJ2-1,CASSQDAGNGYNEQFF,TGCGCCAGCAGCCAAGATGCGGGGAACGGCTACAATGAGCAGTTCTTC
once,TRBD1,TRBV5-1,TRBJ2-7,CASSKGQGGDEQYF,TGCGCCAGCAGCAAGGGACAGGGTGGCGACGAGCAGTACTTC
-,-,TRBV4-1,TRBJ2-1,CASSQEAGSSEQFF,TGCGCCAGCAGCCAAGAGGCAGGGTCCAGTGAGCAGTTCTTC
-,-,TRBV9,TRBJ2-7,CASSPRDFSYEQYF,TGTGCCAGCAGCCCTCGGGACTTCTCCTACGAGCAGTATTTC
-,-,TRBV7-6,TRBJ2-1,CASSLIADHNEQFF,TGTGCCAGCAGCTTGATAGCGGACCACAATGAGCAGTTCTTC
-,-,TRBV13,TRBJ1-2,CASSANFYGYTF,TGTGCCAGCAGCGCAAACTTCTATGGCTACACCTTC
-,TRBD2,TRBV10-3,TRBJ2-1,CAIGTTSGAHNEQFF,TGTGCCATCGGGACGACTAGCGGGGCCCACAATGAGCAGTTCTTC
-,-,TRBV6-5,TRBJ2-1,CATHPLEDEQFF,TGTGCCACACACCCATTGGAGGATGAGCAGTTCTTC
-,-,TRBV5-5,TRBJ1-1,CASSWDPSTEAFF,TGTGCCAGCAGCTGGGACCCGAGCACTGAAGCTTTCTTT